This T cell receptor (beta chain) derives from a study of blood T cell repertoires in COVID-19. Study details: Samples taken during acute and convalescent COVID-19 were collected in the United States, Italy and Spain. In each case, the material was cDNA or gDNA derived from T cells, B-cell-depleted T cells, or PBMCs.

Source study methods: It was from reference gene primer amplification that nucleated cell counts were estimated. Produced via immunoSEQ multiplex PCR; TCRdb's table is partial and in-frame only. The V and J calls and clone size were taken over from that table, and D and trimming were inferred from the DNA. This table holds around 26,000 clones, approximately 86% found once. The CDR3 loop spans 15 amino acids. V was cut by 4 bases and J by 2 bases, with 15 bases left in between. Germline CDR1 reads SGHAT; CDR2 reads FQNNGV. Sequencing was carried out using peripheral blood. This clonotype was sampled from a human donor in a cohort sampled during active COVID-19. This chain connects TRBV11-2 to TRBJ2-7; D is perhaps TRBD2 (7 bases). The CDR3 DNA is TGTGCCAGCAGCTCAACTGGGGGGGCAACCTACGAGCAGTACTTC. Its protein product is CASSSTGGATYEQYF.